The T cell receptor beta chain under discussion was sequenced for a study of response to subunit inactivated influenza vaccine. This clonotype was seen a handful of times. Each CDR3 protein is one row after TCRdb ran MiXCR on the RT-PCR reads. This sample carries around 750,000 distinct CDR3 sequences, around 21% of them seen once, and the ten largest clones take 9.5% to 13%. This receptor was obtained from a man aged 50-60 years who received an inactivated influenza vaccine. Material: PBMCs from blood, obtained roughly 5 days after vaccination.

The CDR3 DNA reads TGTGCCAGCAGCGTGACGGTGAGCGGACCCCAAGAGACCCAGTACTTC. It codes for CASSVTVSGPQETQYF. V usage is TRBV5-6 and J usage is TRBJ2-5, with D possibly matching TRBD2 (5 bases). Trimming stripped 4 bases from V and 1 base from J, with 17 bases between. Germline assignment: CDR1 SGHDT and CDR2 YYEEEE. The CDR3 totals 16 residues.